This T cell receptor (beta chain) is drawn from a study of CD8 T cells in ankylosing spondylitis. This CDR3 has 14 amino acids. Germline CDR1 is SGHRS and CDR2 is YFSETQ. The V and J ends lost 0 bases and 7 bases respectively, with 12 bases between them. Quantitative 5'-RACE was performed with molecular barcodes, and it yielded the TCR beta libraries. MiXCR, run by TCRdb on the 5' RACE reads, gives a single entry per CDR3 protein. Of over 450,000 distinct CDR3 sequences in the sample, roughly 12% were seen once. This clonotype was counted a few times. Its specificity is not known. Overall study findings and caveats: From matched ankylosing spondylitis synovial fluid, disease-linked clones were reportedly recovered at significantly enriched levels. Disease-linked clones bore a CD8+ phenotype, appearing relatively rarely in peripheral blood. Blood from ankylosing spondylitis patients appeared to carry a characteristic roughly 8-variant TCR beta motif. Prior literature has documented some motif variants in synovial fluid and blood from reactive arthritis.

The source material was blood, either unsorted or a sorted T cell fraction (not recorded which). The chain joins TRBV5-1 to TRBJ2-3; weak D call: TRBD2 (6 bases). The sequence came from a male donor with ankylosing spondylitis. CDR3 sequence reads: CASSLGASDNTQYF. The DNA of the CDR3 is TGCGCCAGCAGCTTGGGGGCTAGCGATAATACGCAGTATTTT.